This T cell receptor (beta chain) was documented in a study of cytomegalovirus exposure and HLA in healthy donors. Findings and caveats of the study: The productive fraction for most TCR beta V segments was about 87% or about 30% in an earlier analysis. There was a cluster of highly shared sequence variants that was likely a sequencing artifact. CMV serostatus was the sole immune exposure data available.

Both 60 Vbeta primers and 13 Jbeta primers went into the PCR. Sequencing used immunoSEQ multiplex PCR; TCRdb keeps in-frame clones, though not all of them. The data hold fewer than 200,000 clones, with over 75% observed a single time. CDR3 length: 13 residues. Germline CDR1 reads LNHDA; CDR2 reads SQIVND (reference sequence). V was clipped by 7 bases and J by 0 bases, with 7 bases between them. With regard to this clone: Its antigen is as yet unknown.

The V and J genes are TRBV19 and TRBJ1-5; D perhaps matches TRBD1 (5 bases). The TCR was taken from a girl less than two years old in good health and CMV-seronegative. The source material was PBMCs. This CDR3 is CASNRNSNQPQHF. DNA for the CDR3: TGTGCCAGTAACAGGAATAGCAATCAGCCCCAGCATTTT.